The 17 T cell receptor beta chains below come from one sample, sequenced in a study of cytomegalovirus exposure and HLA in healthy donors. Primers: 60 Vbeta forward and 13 Jbeta reverse. Assay used: immunoSEQ multiplex PCR; TCRdb lists only in-frame clones, some missing. The table lists about 160,000 clones, roughly four fifths of them singletons. The specimen sequenced was PBMCs. The receptors stem from a woman aged 40 to 50 in good health and CMV-seronegative.

The V and J genes are TRBV27 and TRBJ1-6; no clear D. This CDR3 is built from 15 residues. Trimming removed 5 bases from V and 6 bases from J, with 14 bases in between. The germline gives CDR1 MNHEY, CDR2 SMNVEV (reference sequence). Here the CDR3 DNA reads TGTGCCAGCAGTCCACTCCCGAGAACTAATTCACCCCTCCACTTT. Its protein product is CASSPLPRTNSPLHF.

This clone was counted a few times. The rearrangement joins TRBV6-5 to TRBJ2-4; D is possibly TRBD2 (5 bases). CDR3 length: 15 amino acids. Germline V lookup: CDR1 MNHEY, CDR2 SVGAGI. V was clipped by 2 bases and J by 7 bases, with 15 bases between them. CDR3 DNA sequence: TGTGCCAGCAGTTACGAGGGCCTAGCTAGCAACATTCAGTACTTC. Translation gives CASSYEGLASNIQYF.

The V call is TRBV5-5, the J call TRBJ2-5; 8 bases are shared with TRBD1. The CDR3 extends over 15 amino acids. Germline V gene lookup returns CDR1 SGHKS and CDR2 YYEKEE (reference sequence). The ends lost 4 bases at V and 1 base at J; junction bases unmatched: 6. This CDR3 is CASSPGQAVQETQYF. The DNA of the CDR3 is TGTGCCAGCAGCCCGGGACAGGCCGTCCAAGAGACCCAGTACTTC.

This clone was counted a single time. The V call is TRBV12-5, the J call TRBJ1-1; the D gene is possibly TRBD1 (5 bases). This CDR3 is 15 amino acids long. V dropped 2 bases and J dropped 4 bases, with 14 bases sitting between them. CDR1 is LGHNT and CDR2 is FRNRAP in the germline V gene. For the CDR3, the DNA is TGTGCTAGTGGTTTGCCTCGCGGGGGTTTCACTGAAGCTTTCTTT. Its translation is CASGLPRGGFTEAFF. The full variable domain, rest sourced from reference TRBV12-5 and TRBJ1-1, is DARVTQTPRHKVTEMGQEVTMRCQPILGHNTVFWYRQTMMQGLELLAYFRNRAPLDDSGMPKDRFSAEMPDATLATLKIQPSEPRDSAVYFCASGLPRGGFTEAFFGQGTRLTVV.

This chain joins TRBV10-3 and TRBJ1-5; TRBD1 matches at 7 bases. Losses at the gene ends were 11 bases for V and 3 bases for J; bases not matched to a gene: 7. The germline V gene has CDR1 ENHRY and CDR2 SYGVKD. This CDR3 comprises 13 residues. CDR3 sequence reads: CALRTGINQPQHF. The CDR3 region has the DNA TGTGCCTTACGGACAGGCATCAATCAGCCCCAGCATTTT.

The V call is TRBV2, the J call TRBJ2-2; 8 nucleotides match TRBD1. CDR1 SNHLY and CDR2 FYNNEI come from the germline V gene. V shed 6 bases and J 1 base; nucleotides not matched to a gene: 1. The CDR3 has 14 residues. This chain's CDR3 is CASRGTGNTGELFF. The CDR3 nucleotides are TGTGCCAGCAGAGGGACAGGGAACACCGGGGAGCTGTTTTTT.

This chain connects TRBV2 to TRBJ2-5, with D perhaps matching TRBD1 (6 bases). The J call may be in error: the DNA end matches TRBJ2-7 better. The CDR3 sequence is 14 residues long. The germline V gene has CDR1 SNHLY and CDR2 FYNNEI. CDR3 residues: CASSEAAGVYEQYF. As DNA, the CDR3 is TGTGCCAGCAGTGAAGCGGCAGGGGTCTACGAGCAGTACTTC.

The chain recombines TRBV29-1 with TRBJ2-7; TRBD1 might be the D (5 bases). The germline V gene encodes CDR1 SQVTM and CDR2 ANQGSEA. This CDR3 is 13 amino acids long. V was trimmed by 5 bases and J by 0 bases, leaving 11 bases between them. The CDR3 nucleotides are TGCAGCGTTAACAGGATAGGCTCCTACGAGCAGTACTTC. This codes for CSVNRIGSYEQYF.

This chain joins TRBV10-2 and TRBJ2-2, with a possible D match to TRBD2 (5 bases). CDR1 and CDR2 (germline): WSHSY, SAAADI. Trimming took off 0 bases at V and 5 bases at J, with 13 bases between the two ends. The CDR3 is made up of 16 amino acids. CDR3 loop: CASSESAGLGTGELFF. The CDR3 nucleotides read TGCGCCAGCAGTGAGTCGGCGGGCCTAGGGACCGGGGAGCTGTTTTTT.

This clone was recorded a few times. The chain is built from TRBV6-6 and TRBJ1-5; the match to TRBD1 covers 8 bases. This CDR3 has 16 amino acids. Trimming at V came to 0 bases and at J to 7 bases, leaving 8 bases not matched to a gene. Germline CDR1 is MNHNY and CDR2 is SVGAGI (reference sequence). CDR3 sequence (DNA): TGTGCCAGCAGTTACTCGACAGGGGTTCTAAGACAGCCCCAGCATTTT. Translated, it gives CASSYSTGVLRQPQHF.

This rearrangement joins TRBV15 to TRBJ2-5; 7 nucleotides align to TRBD2. CDR3 size: 16 residues. Trimming took 3 bases from V and 5 from J; bases not matched to a gene: 12. Per the germline V gene, CDR1 is LNHNV and CDR2 is YYDKDF (reference sequence). The CDR3 spells CATSRGGTPNRETQYF. The CDR3 DNA reads TGTGCCACCAGCAGGGGGGGGACTCCTAACCGTGAGACCCAGTACTTC.

This clone appeared a few times. The chain is built from TRBV4-1 and TRBJ2-7, with D possibly TRBD2 on 6 matching bases. Trimming removed 2 bases at V and 0 bases at J, with 8 bases between. Germline V gives CDR1 MGHRA, CDR2 YSYEKL. This CDR3 contains 14 residues. CDR3 coding DNA: TGCGCCAGCAGCCAACAGACTAGCTCCTACGAGCAGTACTTC. Protein: CASSQQTSSYEQYF.

The sample holds a few counts of this clone. The rearrangement joins TRBV2 to TRBJ2-2; 9 nucleotides match TRBD2. Germline values: CDR1 SNHLY, CDR2 FYNNEI. The CDR3 has 19 residues. Germline trimming cut 8 bases from V and 0 bases from J; bases unmatched to any gene: 16. The CDR3 region is CASSKWGGSGGPNTGELFF. DNA of the CDR3: TGTGCCAGCTCCAAATGGGGCGGTAGCGGGGGCCCGAACACCGGGGAGCTGTTTTTT.

V is TRBV19 and J is TRBJ1-3, with unresolved D. The CDR3 length is 14 residues. The germline gives CDR1 LNHDA, CDR2 SQIVND (reference sequence). V lost 6 bases and J lost 4, with 13 bases in between. The CDR3: CASSPPGYGNTIYF. CDR3 in DNA: TGTGCCAGTAGCCCTCCCGGGTACGGAAACACCATATATTTT.

The rearrangement links TRBV19 to TRBJ2-7; 10 bases line up with TRBD2. Germline CDR1 and CDR2: LNHDA and SQIVND (reference sequence). This CDR3 region has 14 residues. Germline trimming cut 3 bases from V and 5 bases from J; bases unmatched to any gene: 4. The DNA of the CDR3 is TGTGCCAGTAGTATTTCTAGCGGGGGTGACGAGCAGTACTTC. It yields the protein CASSISSGGDEQYF.

This rearrangement joins TRBV7-2 to TRBJ1-2; no clear D gene. The CDR3 contains 16 residues. The germline gives CDR1 SGHTA, CDR2 FQGNSA. Trimming removed 2 bases at V and 1 base at J, with 14 bases between. CDR3 sequence: CASSLTMAAGNYGYTF. The DNA for the CDR3 is TGTGCCAGCAGCTTAACAATGGCGGCGGGTAACTATGGCTACACCTTC.

The J gene is TRBJ1-2, the V gene TRBV6-5, with 9 bases matching TRBD1. CDR3 length equals 14 residues. J was trimmed by 2 bases and V by 6 bases; bases with no gene match: 4. The germline gives CDR1 MNHEY, CDR2 SVGAGI. This chain's CDR3 is CASSRGQGNYGYTF. The CDR3 nucleotides are TGTGCCAGCAGCCGTGGACAGGGGAACTATGGCTACACCTTC.